The clone carrying this T cell receptor (beta chain) was recorded only once. Its antigen is currently unknown. Assay used: immunoSEQ multiplex PCR; TCRdb lists only in-frame clones, some missing. The sample lists 300,000 to 350,000 clones; around 90% were seen once. Treatment of the sample: around 19 received Ad26.COV2.S at low or high dose, single or two shots; about 5 received placebo; per-sample allocation not given. Collection of the samples took place on day 63 after the first injection of vaccine or placebo. Participants' vaccine, an Ad26 vector, delivered Wuhan-strain SARS-CoV-2 spike. The germline V gene has CDR1 SGHRS and CDR2 YFSETQ. Trimming at V came to 1 base and at J to 13 bases, leaving 11 bases not matched to a gene. The CDR3 covers 14 residues. These data originate in a study of Ad26.COV2.S vaccination and SARS-CoV-2 variants. About the research overall: Ad26.COV2.S, an intramuscular injection, was given once or twice 56 days apart.

Broader study findings: Responses of T cells in total may have been underestimated by the TCR breadth and depth analyses.

The sequence derives from a person between 18 and 60 years old who received the Ad26.COV2.S COVID-19 vaccine or a placebo. This specimen was peripheral blood, taken in a trial of Ad26.COV2.S vaccine versus placebo. J is TRBJ1-2 and V is TRBV5-1; TRBD1 agrees at 9 bases. CDR3 sequence reads: CASSLLLGTGLITF. The CDR3 DNA reads TGCGCCAGCAGCTTGCTTTTAGGGACAGGGTTAATCACCTTC.